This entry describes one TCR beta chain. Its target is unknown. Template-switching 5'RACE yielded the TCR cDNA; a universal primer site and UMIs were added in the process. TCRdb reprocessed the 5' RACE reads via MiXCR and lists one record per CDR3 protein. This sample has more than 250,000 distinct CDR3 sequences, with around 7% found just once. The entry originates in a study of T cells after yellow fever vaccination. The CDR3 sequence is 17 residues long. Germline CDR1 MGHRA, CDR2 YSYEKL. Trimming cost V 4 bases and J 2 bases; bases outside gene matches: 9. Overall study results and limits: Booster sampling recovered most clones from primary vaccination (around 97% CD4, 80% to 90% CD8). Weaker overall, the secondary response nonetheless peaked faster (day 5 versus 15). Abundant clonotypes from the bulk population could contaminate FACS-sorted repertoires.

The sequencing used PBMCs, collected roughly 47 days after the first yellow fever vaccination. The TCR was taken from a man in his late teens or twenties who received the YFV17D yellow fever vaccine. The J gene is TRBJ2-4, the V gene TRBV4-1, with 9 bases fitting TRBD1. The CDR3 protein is CASSPVGQGNTKNIQYF. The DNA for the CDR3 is TGCGCCAGCAGCCCGGTCGGACAGGGGAATACCAAAAACATTCAGTACTTC.